Reported below is one T cell receptor (beta chain). The antigen it recognizes is unknown. No much larger clone is present one base from it, and per-base qualities are unavailable. This entry is derived from a study of T cell responses to AZD1222 COVID-19 vaccine (dated by TCRdb to about 2021). In the study overall: AZD1222 recipients whose second dose came at about 4 weeks and those whose second dose came at about 12 weeks were combined into one group, since spike-specific TCR depth and breadth did not differ between the two schedules. TCR sequencing was performed for roughly 250 trial participants, of whom 200 to 210 were given two doses of AZD1222 and approximately 26 were given two doses of MenACWY control vaccine. Trial participants were enrolled by age into 18-55, 56-69 and 70-plus year subgroups, with approximately 160, 26 and 62 TCR-sequenced participants respectively. Overall study results and their limits: Vaccine-associated CD4 TCRs spanned the whole spike protein, with dominant responses in regions 160-218 and 743-854. Spike-specific TCR breadth and depth rose significantly after two AZD1222 doses compared with day 0 and with MenACWY recipients. Reportedly, close to half of the unique spike-specific TCRs recognized epitopes lying outside the regions that are mutated in the B.1.351 and B.1.1.7 variants. The 56-69-year group was small, and its depth increase did not reach significance, likely because of low power. Conclusions about previously exposed vaccinees are limited because only six or seven AZD1222 recipients were SARS-CoV-2 seropositive at baseline. Because no day 14 peak-response samples were available, the repertoires could be characterized only after the peak T cell response. Participants were mostly white British and included more females than males, and it was suggested by the authors that clonal diversity may have been underestimated.

The CDR3 regions of human TCRbeta chains were analyzed by immunosequencing. In the authors' own workflow: TCRs in the repertoires were matched against a reference library of SARS-CoV-2-specific TCRs that had been generated with the MIRA antigen-specificity platform. Breadth meant the fraction of unique TCRs that were SARS-CoV-2-associated, whereas depth meant the fraction of total T cells that were SARS-CoV-2-associated. Using the MIRA data, each spike-specific TCR was mapped to the spike region that the TCR reacts to and placed in a CD4 or CD8 class. Log10-transformed breadth and depth values were compared by one-way ANOVA with Sidak's multiple comparisons tests. TCRdb re-hosts the immuneACCESS table, in-frame sequences only. Its copies lack some clones; in the studies checked, an unresolved V gene accounts for under half of them, and the cause for the rest is not known. The DNA was the basis for D and trimming; V, J and clone size are from that table. The sample yields about 140,000 clones; 80% to 95% were counted once. Of the sample, around 5.1% falls within the top ten clones.

Looking up the germline V gene yields CDR1 MNHEY and CDR2 SVGAGI. After removal of 9 bases from V and 6 bases from J, the junction retains 11 bases not matched to a gene. The CDR3 starts with the cysteine, ends with the phenylalanine, and has 14 residues. Only CDR3 DNA remains: 42 bases, in frame from the first base. Taken with the paper, the label for time point translates to: baseline before first vaccination. The vaccinee samples were drawn from two UK trials, COV001 and COV002, one of which was a single-blind randomized controlled phase 2/3 trial testing AZD1222 (ChAdOx1 nCoV-19) in healthy adults. For TCRbeta chain sequencing, PBMC samples from trial participants were taken at day 0 and at day 28 after the second dose.

The material was peripheral blood, obtained on day 0 of AZD1222 vaccination. The clonotype originates from an adult in good health. The chain is encoded by TRBV6-5 joined to TRBJ1-3; 7 central nucleotides agree with TRBD1. The CDR3 has the sequence CARLTGRPKNTIYF. Read as DNA, the sequence is TGTGCCAGGTTGACAGGGAGACCCAAAAACACCATATATTTT.